The 25 T cell receptor beta chains below come from one sample, sequenced in a study of CD4 T cell repertoires in COVID-19. Sequencing was done directly on freshly isolated, uncultured memory T cells. Measured with immunoSEQ multiplex PCR; TCRdb has only the in-frame clones, and not every one. The sample has tens of thousands of clones; over 75% are singletons. This specimen was central memory CD4+ T cells from blood, taken before the COVID-19 pandemic. These receptors were obtained from a human donor who had COVID-19.

This chain joins TRBV6-1 and TRBJ2-7; no firm D call. CDR1 is MNHNS and CDR2 is SASEGT in the germline V gene. The CDR3 is made up of 14 amino acids. Trimming took off 5 bases at V and 2 bases at J, with 13 bases between the two ends. The CDR3 DNA sequence: TGTGCCAGCAGTCCACACCTAGAACCCTACGAGCAGTACTTC. Amino acids: CASSPHLEPYEQYF.

This clone was observed a handful of times. The chain is built from TRBV14 and TRBJ2-7, with 7 bases aligning to TRBD1. Germline lookup yields CDR1 SGHDN and CDR2 FVKESK. V gave up 4 bases and J gave up 6 bases; unmatched junction bases: 3. The CDR3 is 12 residues long. The CDR3: CASSLHRGEQYF. The DNA for the CDR3 is TGTGCCAGCAGCCTCCACAGGGGCGAGCAGTACTTC.

This chain joins TRBV28 and TRBJ1-2; TRBD1 is a possible D gene (5 bases). The CDR3 has 13 residues. V lost 7 bases to trimming and J lost 0 bases, with 9 bases between them. The V gene's germline CDR1 is MDHEN and CDR2 SYDVKM. The CDR3 DNA reads as TGTGCCAGCATAGCGGGGGCTAACTATGGCTACACCTTC. Translating gives CASIAGANYGYTF.

V is TRBV7-8 and J is TRBJ1-3; D is uncertain. Germline CDR1 and CDR2: SGHVS and FQNEAQ. The CDR3 spans 16 residues. The V and J ends lost 1 base and 0 bases respectively, with 10 bases between them. CDR3 in DNA: TGTGCCAGCAGCTTAGTTGTCGGTTTCTCTGGAAACACCATATATTTT. Amino acids: CASSLVVGFSGNTIYF.

This clone was picked up one time. The V gene is TRBV12-5, the J gene TRBJ1-2; 8 nucleotides match TRBD1. With 6 bases clipped from V and 8 bases from J, the junction kept 17 bases outside the gene matches. The CDR3 extends over 16 amino acids. Germline V gives CDR1 LGHNT, CDR2 FRNRAP. The CDR3 region has the DNA TGTGCTAGTGGGGACGGACAGGGAGGAATCCTGAGGGGCTACACCTTC. This encodes CASGDGQGGILRGYTF.

CDR3 sequence: CSVRFGGFEQYF. Here the CDR3 DNA reads TGCAGCGTTCGATTCGGGGGTTTCGAGCAGTACTTC. The rearrangement joins TRBV29-1 to TRBJ2-5, with a tentative D call TRBD2 (6 bases). The J call is doubtful: the DNA matches TRBJ2-7 better. Germline assignment: CDR1 SQVTM and CDR2 ANQGSEA. The CDR3 consists of 12 residues.

This clone was observed once. The rearrangement joins TRBV30 to TRBJ1-6, with D possibly being TRBD1 (6 bases). V lost 2 bases, J lost 10 bases, and 12 bases lay in between. Germline loops: CDR1 GTSNPN, CDR2 SVGIG (reference sequence). This CDR3 is built from 13 residues. The CDR3 bases are TGTGCCTGGAGTCCTCAGGGGACCTCACCCCTCCACTTT. Protein: CAWSPQGTSPLHF.

CDR3 in DNA: TGTGCCAGCAGCACCCTCACGGGGATGAGCACAGATACGCAGTATTTT. This encodes CASSTLTGMSTDTQYF. The rearrangement uses TRBV11-2 and TRBJ2-3, with a weak D call TRBD2 (5 bases). Germline V gene sequence: CDR1 SGHAT, CDR2 FQNNGV. The CDR3 has 16 amino acids. Trimming took off 5 bases at V and 0 bases at J, with 15 bases between the two ends. The variable domain in full, with the rest retrieved from reference TRBV11-2 and TRBJ2-3, is EAGVAQSPRYKIIEKRQSVAFWCNPISGHATLYWYQQILGQGPKLLIQFQNNGVVDDSQLPKDRFSAERLKGVDSTLKIQPAKLEDSAVYLCASSTLTGMSTDTQYFGPGTRLTVL.

This clone was counted only a few times. The gene calls are TRBV19 and TRBJ1-4; unclear D gene. The germline V gene has CDR1 LNHDA and CDR2 SQIVND (reference sequence). The ends were cut back, 5 bases at V and 0 bases at J, with 13 bases in the middle. The length of the CDR3 is 16 residues. The CDR3 DNA follows: TGTGCCAGTAGTCTTCAATCTAAGACAACTAATGAAAAACTGTTTTTT. Its translation: CASSLQSKTTNEKLFF.

This rearrangement joins TRBV7-9 to TRBJ2-3; 14 bases fit TRBD2. J gave up 4 bases and V 0 bases, and 9 bases lay outside the gene matches. Looked up from germline, CDR1 is SEHNR and CDR2 is FQNEAQ (reference sequence). This CDR3 has 19 amino acids. CDR3 sequence reads: CASSLARLAGGPGADTQYF. Here the CDR3 DNA reads TGTGCCAGCAGCTTAGCCCGACTAGCGGGGGGGCCGGGGGCAGATACGCAGTATTTT.

V and J are TRBV11-2 and TRBJ1-2; 7 positions match TRBD1. Germline CDR1 is SGHAT and CDR2 is FQNNGV. Unmatched junction bases numbered 4, after V lost 1 base and J lost 8 bases. CDR3 length equals 13 residues. This chain's CDR3 is CASSLGQGSGYTF. CDR3 nucleotides: TGTGCCAGCAGCTTAGGACAGGGCAGCGGCTACACCTTC.

This clone was seen a handful of times. Additional DNA sequences in this sample encode the identical CDR3. V usage is TRBV5-1 and J usage is TRBJ2-5; 9 bases are a match to TRBD2. J was trimmed by 5 bases and V by 1 base; bases with no gene match: 9. Looked up from germline, CDR1 is SGHRS and CDR2 is YFSETQ. There are 16 residues in the CDR3. The CDR3 DNA reads TGCGCCAGCAGCTTGATTGCGGGAGGGCCTGGGGAGACCCAGTACTTC. Its protein product is CASSLIAGGPGETQYF.

The chain combines TRBV11-2 with TRBJ1-6; TRBD1 is a possible D gene (5 bases). V gave up 3 bases and J gave up 10 bases, with 13 bases separating them. Germline values: CDR1 SGHAT, CDR2 FQNNGV. The CDR3 has 14 residues. The CDR3 region has the DNA TGTGCCAGCAGCTTTAGCGGGGGACCCTCACCCCTCCACTTT. Translated, it gives CASSFSGGPSPLHF.

The rearrangement uses TRBV25-1 and TRBJ2-7; the D gene is possibly TRBD1 (6 bases). The germline V gene has CDR1 MGHDK and CDR2 SYGVNS. V was cut by 2 bases and J by 0 bases, with 17 bases left in between. The CDR3 runs 17 residues. The CDR3 protein is CASSEGSWGPSSYEQYF. The CDR3 nucleotides are TGTGCCAGCAGTGAAGGATCTTGGGGGCCCAGCTCCTACGAGCAGTACTTC.

The gene calls are TRBV19 and TRBJ1-2; unclear D gene. This CDR3 contains 12 residues. From germline, CDR1 is LNHDA and CDR2 SQIVND (reference sequence). V lost 6 bases, J lost 3 bases, and 8 bases lay in between. The CDR3 is CASRNPDYGYTF. DNA for the CDR3: TGTGCCAGTAGAAATCCGGACTATGGCTACACCTTC.

The table lists this clone with a few counts. V and J are TRBV5-1 and TRBJ1-1, with 7 bases fitting TRBD1. Germline V gene data show CDR1 as SGHRS and CDR2 as YFSETQ. The CDR3 loop spans 13 amino acids. V lost 5 bases, J lost 6 bases, and 7 bases stayed unmatched. The DNA for the CDR3 is TGCGCCAGCAGTTCACAGGGGTTAGCTGAAGCTTTCTTT. Protein product: CASSSQGLAEAFF.

This clone has just a few counts. The V call is TRBV7-9, the J call TRBJ1-5; 10 bases agree with TRBD1. Germline V gene lookup returns CDR1 SEHNR and CDR2 FQNEAQ (reference sequence). CDR3 size: 17 residues. V was clipped by 5 bases and J by 6 bases; unmatched bases: 13. CDR3 coding DNA: TGTGCCAGCAGCCCAGGACAGGGGGGAGCGCAGAGTCAGCCCCAGCATTTT. Translating it yields CASSPGQGGAQSQPQHF.

The chain is built from TRBV5-6 and TRBJ1-4; TRBD1 is a possible D gene (6 bases). The CDR3 has 14 residues. Germline assignment: CDR1 SGHDT and CDR2 YYEEEE. Trimming took 2 bases from V and 5 from J, leaving 10 bases between them. CDR3 DNA sequence: TGTGCCAGCAGCTTTTTAACAGGGAATGAAAAACTGTTTTTT. This codes for CASSFLTGNEKLFF.

The gene calls are TRBV4-1 and TRBJ1-2; a weak D match, TRBD1 (5 bases). Germline assignment: CDR1 MGHRA and CDR2 YSYEKL. Trimming removed 0 bases from V and 3 bases from J, with 11 bases in between. The CDR3 contains 15 residues. The DNA of the CDR3 is TGCGCCAGCAGCCAAGACCAGGGAAGGGACTATGGCTACACCTTC. This encodes CASSQDQGRDYGYTF.

The chain couples TRBV28 to TRBJ2-7; tentative D call: TRBD2 (6 bases). The CDR3 runs to 12 residues. V gave up 11 bases and J gave up 7 bases, with 18 bases separating them. Looked up from germline, CDR1 is MDHEN and CDR2 is SYDVKM. The CDR3 bases are TGTGCCTCCGAGGAGGGTGGGGGGGAGCAGTACTTC. Translation: CASEEGGGEQYF.

The chain combines TRBV5-1 with TRBJ1-6; 10 nucleotides line up with TRBD1. Per germline, CDR1 SGHRS and CDR2 YFSETQ. CDR3 length: 15 amino acids. The trim removed 0 bases at V and 9 bases at J, leaving 3 bases unmatched. The CDR3 bases are TGCGCCAGCAGCTTGGGACAGGGGGCATTTTCACCCCTCCACTTT. It codes for CASSLGQGAFSPLHF.

The chain joins TRBV6-1 to TRBJ1-2; D call uncertain. This CDR3 has 14 amino acids. V was shortened by 2 bases and J by 3 bases, with 10 bases between the two germline ends. Per the germline V gene, CDR1 is MNHNS and CDR2 is SASEGT. The CDR3 region has the DNA TGTGCCAGCAGTGAAACCCGGGGAGACTATGGCTACACCTTC. As protein: CASSETRGDYGYTF.

The chain employs TRBV25-1 and TRBJ1-4; D ambiguous. The CDR3 length is 14 residues. From germline, CDR1 is MGHDK and CDR2 SYGVNS. Between the trimmed V and J ends, which lost 7 bases and 0 bases, there was a span of 9 bases. DNA for the CDR3: TGTGCCAGCAAGGCCAGGCCAACTAATGAAAAACTGTTTTTT. Encoded protein: CASKARPTNEKLFF.

The rearrangement joins TRBV7-2 to TRBJ2-1; TRBD2 matches 11 bases. Germline assignment: CDR1 SGHTA and CDR2 FQGNSA. The trim removed 2 bases at V and 9 bases at J, leaving 6 bases unmatched. The CDR3 contains 15 residues. CDR3 residues: CASSLSLAGVAEQFF. DNA for the CDR3: TGTGCCAGCAGCTTATCACTAGCGGGGGTGGCTGAGCAGTTCTTC.

This chain connects TRBV19 to TRBJ1-5; weak D call: TRBD1 (5 bases). V lost 8 bases and J 9 bases, leaving 11 bases between the germline ends. Germline assignment: CDR1 LNHDA and CDR2 SQIVND (reference sequence). The CDR3 consists of 11 residues. Here the CDR3 DNA reads TGTGCCAGTGGGGCATTGGGGCCCCAGCATTTT. This translates into CASGALGPQHF.